Below are 21 T cell receptor beta chains sequenced from a single sample in a study of cytomegalovirus exposure and HLA in healthy donors. PCR was performed using 60 Vbeta and 13 Jbeta primers. Libraries were prepared by immunoSEQ multiplex PCR; TCRdb keeps only in-frame clonotypes and omits some of them. The repertoire table contains some 75,000 clones. Material for sequencing was PBMCs. These receptors originate from a boy under 18 in good health and CMV-seronegative.

CDR3 bases: TGTGCCAGCAGTGATACCGGAGTTAGCAATCAGCCCCAGCATTTT. Its protein is CASSDTGVSNQPQHF. V gene TRBV25-1 combines with J gene TRBJ1-5; D is undetermined. In germline, CDR1 is MGHDK, CDR2 SYGVNS. The CDR3 extends over 15 amino acids. V was pared by 3 bases and J by 0 bases, with 9 bases between.

The chain employs TRBV27 and TRBJ1-1, with D possibly matching TRBD1 (6 bases). V was pared by 6 bases and J by 0 bases, with 8 bases between. This CDR3 has 13 residues. The germline CDR1 and CDR2 sequences are MNHEY and SMNVEV (reference sequence). This CDR3 reads CASRDSMNTEAFF. CDR3 in DNA: TGTGCCAGCAGGGACAGTATGAACACTGAAGCTTTCTTT.

V usage is TRBV5-4 and J usage is TRBJ1-4; D might be TRBD1 (6 bases). Trimming left V 5 bases short and J 8 bases short, with 13 bases between. This CDR3 has 13 amino acids. Germline values: CDR1 SGHNT, CDR2 YYREEE (reference sequence). The CDR3 DNA follows: TGTGCCAGCAGTCGCAGGGGAGAGGAAAAACTGTTTTTT. This gives the protein CASSRRGEEKLFF.

This chain uses TRBV30 with TRBJ2-7; 8 nucleotides line up with TRBD1. The trim removed 3 bases at V and 3 bases at J, leaving 4 bases unmatched. The V gene's germline CDR1 is GTSNPN and CDR2 SVGIG (reference sequence). This CDR3 has 13 amino acids. The CDR3 loop is CAWRQGVDYEQYF. The DNA for the CDR3 is TGTGCCTGGAGACAGGGGGTGGACTACGAGCAGTACTTC. Combining the CDR3 with reference TRBV30 and TRBJ2-7 gives the whole variable domain SQTIHQWPATLVQPVGSPLSLECTVEGTSNPNLYWYRQAAGRGLQLLFYSVGIGQISSEVPQNLSASRPQDRQFILSSKKLLLSDSGFYLCAWRQGVDYEQYFGPGTRLTVT.

The V call is TRBV9, the J call TRBJ2-5; 7 nucleotides match TRBD1. The CDR3 loop spans 15 amino acids. Germline V gene lookup returns CDR1 SGDLS and CDR2 YYNGEE. The ends lost 0 bases at V and 6 bases at J; junction bases unmatched: 8. CDR3 loop: CASSVDGGQVKTQYF. DNA of the CDR3: TGTGCCAGCAGCGTAGATGGAGGACAGGTAAAGACCCAGTACTTC.

The genes are TRBV6-1 and TRBJ1-5, with 8 bases identical to TRBD1. Germline trimming cut 4 bases from V and 6 bases from J; bases unmatched to any gene: 8. From germline, CDR1 is MNHNS and CDR2 SASEGT. This CDR3 has 15 amino acids. This chain's CDR3 is CASSGETGGGQPQHF. For the CDR3, the DNA is TGTGCCAGCAGTGGCGAAACAGGGGGGGGTCAGCCCCAGCATTTT.

The chain uses TRBV28 and TRBJ1-6; 10 bases map to TRBD1. Germline-derived CDR1 and CDR2 are MDHEN and SYDVKM. CDR3 size: 16 residues. The V and J ends lost 5 bases and 8 bases, in that order; junction bases with no gene match: 9. CDR3 protein: CASSPRQGATHSPLHF. CDR3 sequence (DNA): TGTGCCAGCAGTCCCAGACAGGGGGCGACCCATTCACCCCTCCACTTT.

The chain combines TRBV30 with TRBJ1-3; D may be TRBD1 (6 bases). Deletions cut 3 bases from V and 0 bases from J, with 12 bases between. The CDR3 is 15 residues long. Germline CDR1 is GTSNPN and CDR2 is SVGIG (reference sequence). CDR3: CAWSERQDSGNTIYF. The DNA of the CDR3 is TGTGCCTGGAGCGAGAGACAGGACTCTGGAAACACCATATATTTT.

The chain combines TRBV15 with TRBJ1-2; D is possibly TRBD1 (6 bases). The germline V and J ends were trimmed by 1 base and 7 bases, with 19 bases remaining between them. The CDR3 runs to 16 residues. Germline values: CDR1 LNHNV, CDR2 YYDKDF (reference sequence). CDR3 sequence reads: CATSRGLGGWIGGYTF. In DNA form, the CDR3 reads TGTGCCACCAGCAGAGGTCTAGGGGGTTGGATCGGTGGCTACACCTTC.

The chain couples TRBV9 to TRBJ2-2; 10 positions match TRBD1. The V segment lost 4 bases and the J segment 5 bases; nucleotides outside the gene matches: 8. Per the germline V gene, CDR1 is SGDLS and CDR2 is YYNGEE. The CDR3 sequence is 16 residues long. This CDR3 is CASSFKDRGRTGELFF. The CDR3 bases are TGTGCCAGCAGCTTCAAAGACAGGGGGCGGACCGGGGAGCTGTTTTTT.

The chain combines TRBV5-6 with TRBJ1-4; D remains unclear. Germline lookup yields CDR1 SGHDT and CDR2 YYEEEE. V was clipped by 4 bases and J by 6 bases, with 10 bases between them. There are 13 residues in the CDR3. The CDR3 region is CASSPYLDEKLFF. CDR3 DNA sequence: TGTGCCAGCAGCCCCTACCTCGATGAAAAACTGTTTTTT.

The gene calls are TRBV9 and TRBJ1-1; perhaps TRBD1 as D (6 bases). V was cut by 3 bases and J by 0 bases, with 9 bases left in between. There are 14 residues in the CDR3. Germline values: CDR1 SGDLS, CDR2 YYNGEE. The CDR3 DNA reads as TGTGCCAGCAGCGGGGGGGGGCTGAACACTGAAGCTTTCTTT. Amino acids: CASSGGGLNTEAFF.

CDR3 in DNA: TGTGCCTGGAGGTCCTCCGGGGGTAAGCAGTATTTT. This codes for CAWRSSGGKQYF. The rearrangement joins TRBV30 to TRBJ2-3; TRBD2 is a possible D gene (6 bases). The germline gives CDR1 GTSNPN, CDR2 SVGIG (reference sequence). CDR3 size: 12 residues. V was trimmed by 3 bases and J by 11 bases, leaving 15 bases between them.

This chain links TRBV30 with TRBJ1-2; possibly TRBD1 for D (5 bases). The length of the CDR3 is 14 residues. Germline CDR1 reads GTSNPN; CDR2 reads SVGIG (reference sequence). V lost 2 bases, J lost 7 bases, and 17 bases lay in between. CDR3 nucleotide sequence: TGTGCCTGGAGTCACAAAAGGGGACTCAGTGGCTACACCTTC. This encodes CAWSHKRGLSGYTF.

The rearrangement links TRBV19 to TRBJ2-7, with TRBD1 as a possible D gene (6 bases). Trimming removed 6 bases from V and 5 bases from J, with 17 bases in between. The CDR3 sequence is 14 residues long. The germline V gene encodes CDR1 LNHDA and CDR2 SQIVND (reference sequence). CDR3 sequence (DNA): TGTGCCAGTAGCCCCCGGATACAGGGAAACGAGCAGTACTTC. It translates to CASSPRIQGNEQYF.

The J gene is TRBJ2-7, the V gene TRBV6-1, with TRBD2 matching 11 bases. CDR1 MNHNS and CDR2 SASEGT come from the germline V gene. The CDR3 totals 17 residues. The V segment lost 2 bases and the J segment 8 bases; nucleotides outside the gene matches: 14. CDR3 amino acids: CASSEFSGTSGLYQQYF. CDR3 DNA: TGTGCCAGCAGTGAATTCTCCGGGACTAGCGGACTTTATCAGCAGTACTTC.

The rearrangement links TRBV19 to TRBJ2-5; TRBD1 aligns across 9 bases. The CDR3 consists of 14 residues. CDR1 and CDR2 (germline): LNHDA, SQIVND (reference sequence). V lost 4 bases to trimming and J lost 1 base; unmatched junction nucleotides: 1. CDR3: CASSRDRAQETQYF. CDR3 bases: TGTGCCAGTAGTAGGGACAGGGCCCAAGAGACCCAGTACTTC.

The rearrangement links TRBV7-2 to TRBJ2-1; TRBD1 aligns across 9 bases. From germline, CDR1 is SGHTA and CDR2 FQGNSA. Trimming at V came to 5 bases and at J to 8 bases, leaving 4 bases not matched to a gene. This CDR3 spans 13 amino acids. CDR3 DNA sequence: TGTGCCAGCAGCCCACAGGGGGCCGATGAGCAGTTCTTC. The encoded protein is CASSPQGADEQFF.

The chain joins TRBV5-1 to TRBJ1-1, with D perhaps TRBD1 (6 bases). Between the trimmed V and J ends, which lost 0 bases and 8 bases, there was a span of 8 bases. The CDR3 contains 12 residues. CDR1 SGHRS and CDR2 YFSETQ come from the germline V gene. This CDR3 reads CASSLGTDEAFF. Written as DNA, the CDR3 is TGCGCCAGCAGCTTGGGGACAGACGAAGCTTTCTTT.

V is TRBV19 and J is TRBJ1-1; tentative D call: TRBD1 (5 bases). Trimming left V 1 base short and J 6 bases short, with 12 bases between. The CDR3 has 14 residues. CDR1 LNHDA and CDR2 SQIVND come from the germline V gene (reference sequence). CDR3 in amino acids: CASSIGPGGPEAFF. CDR3 nucleotide sequence: TGTGCCAGTAGTATAGGCCCCGGGGGTCCTGAAGCTTTCTTT.

This chain links TRBV5-1 with TRBJ2-5; 7 bases agree with TRBD1. This CDR3 has 14 residues. Germline-derived CDR1 and CDR2 are SGHRS and YFSETQ. Unmatched junction bases numbered 4, after V lost 4 bases and J lost 1 base. This CDR3 reads CASSAGTAQETQYF. CDR3 DNA: TGCGCCAGCAGCGCCGGGACAGCCCAAGAGACCCAGTACTTC.